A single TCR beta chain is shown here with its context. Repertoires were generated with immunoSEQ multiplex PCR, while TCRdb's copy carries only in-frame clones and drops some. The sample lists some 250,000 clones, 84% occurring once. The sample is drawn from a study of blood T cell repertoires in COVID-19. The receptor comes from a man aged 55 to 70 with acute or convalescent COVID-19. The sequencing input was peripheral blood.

As DNA, the CDR3 is TGTGCCAGCAGTCCAGTAGGGGATGTCAAACTGTTTTTT. It codes for CASSPVGDVKLFF. The V call is TRBV12-3 or TRBV12-4, the J call TRBJ1-4, with a weak D call TRBD1 (5 bases). The CDR3 has 13 amino acids. Trimming took 5 bases from V and 11 from J, leaving 15 bases between them.